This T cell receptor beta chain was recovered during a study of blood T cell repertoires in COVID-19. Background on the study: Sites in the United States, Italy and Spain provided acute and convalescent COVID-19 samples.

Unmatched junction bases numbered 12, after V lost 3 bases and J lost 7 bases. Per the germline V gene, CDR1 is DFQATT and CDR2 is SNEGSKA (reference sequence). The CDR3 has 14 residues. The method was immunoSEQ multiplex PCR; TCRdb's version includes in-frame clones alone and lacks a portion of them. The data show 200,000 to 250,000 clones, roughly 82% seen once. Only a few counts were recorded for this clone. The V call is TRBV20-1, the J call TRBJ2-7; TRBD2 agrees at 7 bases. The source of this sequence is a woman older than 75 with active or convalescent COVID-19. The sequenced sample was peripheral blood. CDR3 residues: CSASWEMSGGEQYF. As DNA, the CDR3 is TGCAGTGCTAGTTGGGAGATGTCCGGGGGGGAGCAGTACTTC.